Each of the 10 T cell receptor beta chains below was sequenced from the same sample in a study of blood T cells in healthy people across ages. Then a second PCR, running about 7 to 11 cycles, was carried out with a sample-barcoded 5' primer and a J-beta primer mix. TCRdb reanalysed the 5' RACE reads using MiXCR and keeps one entry per CDR3 protein. The sample lists nearly 800,000 distinct CDR3 sequences, approximately 53% seen once, with roughly 25% in the top ten. Sequencing was carried out using blood. The receptors come from a middle-aged man in good health.

The J gene is TRBJ2-4, the V gene TRBV20-1, with D possibly being TRBD1 or TRBD2 (5 bases each). V lost 7 bases and J lost 2, with 24 bases in between. This CDR3 spans 17 amino acids. In germline, CDR1 is DFQATT, CDR2 SNEGSKA (reference sequence). The chain's CDR3 is CSGHTVGRGITKNIQYF. The CDR3 bases are TGCAGTGGCCATACGGTGGGACGGGGTATAACCAAAAACATTCAGTACTTC.

This clonotype was seen only a few times. The chain combines TRBV29-1 with TRBJ1-1; 10 bases agree with TRBD1. Trimming removed 7 bases from V and 1 base from J; junction bases left unmatched: 3. CDR1 and CDR2 (germline): SQVTM, ANQGSEA. CDR3 size: 13 residues. CDR3 protein: CSARTGGNTEAFF. The CDR3 DNA reads as TGCAGCGCCAGGACAGGGGGGAACACTGAAGCTTTCTTT.

This sequence joins TRBV6-5 and TRBJ2-7, with 13 bases matching TRBD2. There are 15 residues in the CDR3. The J segment lost 1 base and the V segment lost 10 bases, leaving 7 bases of the junction unmatched. From germline, CDR1 is MNHEY and CDR2 SVGAGI. The CDR3 is CATTSGRASSYEQYF. CDR3 nucleotide sequence: TGTGCCACCACTAGCGGGAGGGCCAGTTCCTACGAGCAGTACTTC.

The chain employs TRBV7-2 and TRBJ1-1; tentatively, D is TRBD1 (6 bases). The V gene's germline CDR1 is SGHTA and CDR2 FQGNSA. V was shortened by 5 bases and J by 3 bases, with 10 bases between the two germline ends. The CDR3 totals 13 residues. Written as DNA, the CDR3 is TGTGCCAGCAGCCCCCGGACAGACACTGAAGCTTTCTTT. It translates to CASSPRTDTEAFF.

V usage is TRBV28 and J usage is TRBJ2-1, with 9 bases fitting TRBD1. The ends lost 4 bases at V and 3 bases at J; junction bases unmatched: 10. Germline V gene data show CDR1 as MDHEN and CDR2 as SYDVKM. The CDR3 is 17 amino acids. CDR3 in DNA: TGTGCCAGCAGTTCTCCCGCGGACAGGGGCCTCTACAATGAGCAGTTCTTC. It encodes CASSSPADRGLYNEQFF.

The V and J genes are TRBV12-3 or TRBV12-4 and TRBJ1-5, with D unclear. This CDR3 spans 15 amino acids. V was shortened by 9 bases and J by 0 bases, with 15 bases between the two germline ends. CDR3 nucleotides: TGTGCCAGTACCCTAGAAGACGTTAGCAATCAGCCCCAGCATTTT. This encodes CASTLEDVSNQPQHF.

The CDR3 sequence is CASSPQVDYEQYF. For the CDR3, the DNA is TGTGCCAGCTCACCGCAGGTAGACTACGAGCAGTACTTC. The chain has TRBV18 and TRBJ2-7; unclear D gene. Deletions cut 3 bases from V and 3 bases from J, with 9 bases between. This CDR3 has 13 amino acids. From germline, CDR1 is KGHSH and CDR2 LQKENI.

This clonotype was detected once. J is TRBJ2-7 and V is TRBV2; 8 bases map to TRBD2. The CDR3 is 15 residues long. Unmatched junction bases numbered 8, after V lost 4 bases and J lost 3 bases. The germline gives CDR1 SNHLY, CDR2 FYNNEI. The CDR3 protein is CASSASGTRDYEQYF. The DNA of the CDR3 is TGTGCCAGCAGTGCGAGCGGGACTAGGGACTACGAGCAGTACTTC. Looking up the rest from reference TRBV2 and TRBJ2-7 gives the full variable domain: EPEVTQTPSHQVTQMGQEVILRCVPISNHLYFYWYRQILGQKVEFLVSFYNNEISEKSEIFDDQFSVERPDGSNFTLKIRSTKLEDSAMYFCASSASGTRDYEQYFGPGTRLTVT.

The sample holds a few counts of this clonotype. The chain uses TRBV2 and TRBJ2-3; TRBD1 aligns across 7 bases. J lost 1 base, V lost 5 bases, and 6 bases had no gene match. CDR1 is SNHLY, CDR2 FYNNEI, per germline. The CDR3 spans 15 residues. CDR3 residues: CASSLGGQRTDTQYF. In nucleotides, the CDR3 is TGTGCCAGCAGTCTAGGGGGACAGCGCACAGATACGCAGTATTTT.

The chain is built from TRBV5-1 and TRBJ2-5; D unclear. The germline V gene has CDR1 SGHRS and CDR2 YFSETQ. CDR3 size: 15 residues. V dropped 1 base and J dropped 4 bases, with 14 bases sitting between them. This chain's CDR3 is CASSLSSRGGETQYF. The CDR3 DNA reads as TGCGCCAGCAGCTTGTCCTCGCGCGGCGGAGAGACCCAGTACTTC.